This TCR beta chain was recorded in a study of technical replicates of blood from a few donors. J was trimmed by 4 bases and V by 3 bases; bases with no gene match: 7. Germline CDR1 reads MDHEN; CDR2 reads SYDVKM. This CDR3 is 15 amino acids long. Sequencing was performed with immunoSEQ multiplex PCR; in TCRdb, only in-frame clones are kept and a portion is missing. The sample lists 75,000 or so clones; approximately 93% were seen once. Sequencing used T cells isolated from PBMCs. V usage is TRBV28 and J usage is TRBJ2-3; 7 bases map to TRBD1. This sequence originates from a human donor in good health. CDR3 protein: CASSFQGQPADTQYF. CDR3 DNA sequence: TGTGCCAGCAGTTTCCAGGGACAGCCAGCAGATACGCAGTATTTT.